The entry below describes one T cell receptor beta chain. Its antigen is currently unknown. V was shortened by 6 bases and J by 1 base, with 15 bases between the two germline ends. Looked up from germline, CDR1 is KGHSH and CDR2 is LQKENI. The CDR3 has 15 residues. The expanded emulsion RT-PCR method captured paired alpha and beta chains from CD8+ T cells. During the second nested PCR, blocking oligonucleotides suppressed genes that were not paired. TCRdb re-called the emulsion pairing reads with MiXCR, one entry per CDR3 protein. This table has approximately 40,000 distinct CDR3 sequences, less than 55% appearing once. This record belongs to a study of T cell repertoires in breast cancer. Study background: Tumors, lymph nodes and blood came from breast cancer patients, plus healthy blood. The roughly 21 tumors were mostly ER+/PR+. Overall study findings and caveats: Discarding singleton TCRs may have missed genuine antitumor clones. Eight TRBV7 primers may have caused mispriming bias toward TRBV7 in shared TCRs.

The chain uses TRBV18 and TRBJ1-1; perhaps TRBD1 as D (6 bases). The clonotype comes from a pool of human donors with breast cancer or a healthy control (not recorded which). Sequenced material: CD8+ T cells. DNA of the CDR3: TGTGCCAGCTCCCTGAGGGGGGATTCGAACACTGAAGCTTTCTTT. Its translation is CASSLRGDSNTEAFF.